One T cell receptor beta chain is described in this entry. Methods used by the authors: Amplification of reference gene primers was used by the study to estimate nucleated cell counts. Using immunoSEQ multiplex PCR, the repertoire was profiled, and TCRdb retains in-frame clones only, with some absent. V, J and clone size are taken as reported in that table, and D and trimming were inferred from the DNA itself. This sample yields some 42,000 clones, of which around 90% are seen a single time; about 0.4% belongs to the top ten. The data are from a study of blood T cell repertoires in COVID-19. About the study: Samples representing acute and convalescent COVID-19 were sourced from the United States, Italy and Spain. Sample material is recorded as cDNA or gDNA derived from T cells, B-cell-depleted T cells, or PBMCs.

The length of the CDR3 is 18 residues. CDR1 and CDR2 from the germline V gene are LNHNV and YYDKDF (reference sequence). Trimming took 2 bases from V and 3 from J; bases not matched to a gene: 13. Sequenced sample: peripheral blood. The chain employs TRBV15 and TRBJ1-5, with 7 positions matching TRBD1. This TCR derives from a human donor in a cohort sampled during active COVID-19. CDR3 residues: CATSRPMEAGGSNQPQHF. The CDR3 DNA is TGTGCCACCAGCAGACCCATGGAGGCAGGGGGTTCCAATCAGCCCCAGCATTTT.